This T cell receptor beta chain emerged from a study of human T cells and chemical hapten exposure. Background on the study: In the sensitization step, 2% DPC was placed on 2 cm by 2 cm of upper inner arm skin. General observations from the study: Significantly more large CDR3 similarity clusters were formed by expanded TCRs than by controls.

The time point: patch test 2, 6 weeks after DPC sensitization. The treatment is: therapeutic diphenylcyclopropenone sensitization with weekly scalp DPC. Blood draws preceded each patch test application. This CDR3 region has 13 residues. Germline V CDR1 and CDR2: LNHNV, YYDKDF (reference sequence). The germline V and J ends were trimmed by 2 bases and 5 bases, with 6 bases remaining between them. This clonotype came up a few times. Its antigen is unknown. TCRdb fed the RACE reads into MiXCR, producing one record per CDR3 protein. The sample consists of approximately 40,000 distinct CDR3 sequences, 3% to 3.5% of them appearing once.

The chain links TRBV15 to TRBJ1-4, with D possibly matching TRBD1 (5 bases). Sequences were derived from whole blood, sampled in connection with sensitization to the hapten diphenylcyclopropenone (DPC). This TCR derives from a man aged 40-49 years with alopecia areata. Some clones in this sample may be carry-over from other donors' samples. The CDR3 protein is CATSRSGNEKLFF. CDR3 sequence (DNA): TGTGCCACCAGCAGATCAGGGAATGAAAAACTGTTTTTT.